Following are 12 T cell receptor beta chains from one sample sequenced in a study of cytotoxic CD8 clonotypes in ibrutinib-treated CLL. Measured with immunoSEQ multiplex PCR; TCRdb has only the in-frame clones, and not every one. Counted here are around 7,900 clones, about 70% occurring once; the ten biggest clones make up about 39%. The sample here was PBMCs, taken before ibrutinib treatment. The receptor source for this set is a human donor with chronic lymphocytic leukemia.

The chain uses TRBV28 and TRBJ1-4; 7 nucleotides align to TRBD1. This CDR3 contains 14 residues. V gave up 5 bases and J gave up 3 bases; unmatched junction bases: 3. Looked up from germline, CDR1 is MDHEN and CDR2 is SYDVKM. The CDR3 is CASSQGGANEKLFF. The DNA for the CDR3 is TGTGCCAGCAGTCAGGGGGGAGCTAATGAAAAACTGTTTTTT.

A few counts support this clone. The gene calls are TRBV5-4 and TRBJ1-3; 7 positions match TRBD1. Germline V gene data show CDR1 as SGHNT and CDR2 as YYREEE (reference sequence). CDR3 size: 15 residues. The V segment lost 4 bases and the J segment 2 bases; nucleotides outside the gene matches: 6. The chain's CDR3 is CASSPEGTAGNTIYF. The CDR3 region has the DNA TGTGCCAGCAGCCCAGAGGGGACAGCTGGAAACACCATATATTTT.

This chain uses TRBV2 with TRBJ2-7; D unclear. The germline CDR1 and CDR2 sequences are SNHLY and FYNNEI. V gave up 11 bases and J gave up 0 bases, with 14 bases separating them. The CDR3 runs 13 residues. The CDR3 sequence is CAGRVGSSYEQYF. The CDR3 nucleotides are TGTGCCGGGCGCGTGGGAAGCTCCTACGAGCAGTACTTC.

The CDR3 bases are TGTGCCAGCAGTTTACTTGCAGGGGCATTCTATGGCTACACCTTC. Protein: CASSLLAGAFYGYTF. The J gene is TRBJ1-2, the V gene TRBV28; D perhaps matches TRBD1 (6 bases). Between the trimmed V and J ends, which lost 2 bases and 4 bases, there was a span of 14 bases. CDR1 MDHEN and CDR2 SYDVKM come from the germline V gene. The CDR3 covers 15 residues.

This clone came up a few times. The V gene is TRBV28, the J gene TRBJ2-7, with unresolved D. Germline V gene data show CDR1 as MDHEN and CDR2 as SYDVKM. The CDR3 is 12 residues long. Trimming removed 6 bases at V and 2 bases at J, with 8 bases between. CDR3 residues: CASRTGTYEQYF. The DNA for the CDR3 is TGTGCCAGCAGGACGGGCACCTACGAGCAGTACTTC.

This clone was detected a few times. J is TRBJ2-1 and V is TRBV18; 14 bases line up with TRBD2. The CDR3 runs to 16 residues. V shed 6 bases, J shed 4 bases, and the junction held 5 bases outside the gene matches. Germline loops: CDR1 KGHSH, CDR2 LQKENI. CDR3 coding DNA: TGTGCCAGCTCCCCCGGGACTAGCGGGGGTTACAATGAGCAGTTCTTC. This translates into CASSPGTSGGYNEQFF.

The rearrangement uses TRBV20-1 and TRBJ2-7; D is undetermined. The length of the CDR3 is 11 residues. From germline, CDR1 is DFQATT and CDR2 SNEGSKA (reference sequence). The V end lost 3 bases, the J end lost 4 bases, and 7 bases lay between the germline ends. DNA of the CDR3: TGCAGTGCTAGTTCCCCATACGAGCAGTACTTC. As protein: CSASSPYEQYF.

This clone was picked up one time. The rearrangement links TRBV5-6 to TRBJ1-3; D unresolved. There are 13 residues in the CDR3. Trimming took 4 bases from V and 0 from J, leaving 5 bases between them. The germline gives CDR1 SGHDT, CDR2 YYEEEE. The CDR3 reads CASSVPSGNTIYF. CDR3 DNA: TGTGCCAGCAGCGTTCCCTCTGGAAACACCATATATTTT.

The chain uses TRBV30 and TRBJ1-2; unclear D gene. CDR3 size: 13 residues. V dropped 3 bases and J dropped 4 bases, with 12 bases sitting between them. Per the germline V gene, CDR1 is GTSNPN and CDR2 is SVGIG (reference sequence). Here the CDR3 reads CAWSPEHRYGYTF. CDR3 nucleotide sequence: TGTGCCTGGAGCCCAGAGCACCGCTATGGCTACACCTTC.

The rearrangement uses TRBV4-2 and TRBJ2-1; the match to TRBD1 covers 8 bases. Germline values: CDR1 LGHNA, CDR2 YNFKEQ. J was trimmed by 0 bases and V by 7 bases; bases with no gene match: 2. The length of the CDR3 is 14 residues. The DNA of the CDR3 is TGTGCCAGCACCGACAGGGGCTCCTACAATGAGCAGTTCTTC. This sequence encodes CASTDRGSYNEQFF.

The chain has TRBV19 and TRBJ2-3; D remains ambiguous. CDR1 is LNHDA and CDR2 is SQIVND in the germline V gene (reference sequence). Trimming removed 4 bases at V and 0 bases at J, with 5 bases between. The CDR3 totals 13 residues. CDR3 DNA: TGTGCCAGTAGTAAAGAAAGCACAGATACGCAGTATTTT. Translation gives CASSKESTDTQYF.

By proportion, this clone is large. The chain couples TRBV29-1 to TRBJ2-1, with TRBD2 matching over 7 bases. The CDR3 has 13 residues. V lost 3 bases and J lost 4; bases outside the gene matches: 3. CDR1 is SQVTM, CDR2 ANQGSEA, per germline. In nucleotides, the CDR3 is TGCAGCGTTGAGGCGGGAGCGTACAATGAGCAGTTCTTC. It is translated as CSVEAGAYNEQFF.